This T cell receptor (beta chain) originates from a study of regulatory T cells in long-lasting Graves disease. Study context: Graves' patients with a new diagnosis had received antithyroid drugs under 3 months.

This CDR3 spans 17 amino acids. Germline assignment: CDR1 SGHRS and CDR2 YFSETQ. Trimming cost V 4 bases and J 0 bases; bases outside gene matches: 6. Time point specified: newly diagnosed GD, antithyroid drugs for less than 3 months. Generation of the TCR library employed RNA extracted from PBMCs. Notes on the study in general: Tissue studied was limited to peripheral blood, excluding thyroid tissue. New patients shared around 920 public clonotypes, fewer than the 2,500 to 3,500 shared by persistent patients.

Arm-PCR of CDR3 regions and iRepertoire HTBI primers were the basis on which TCR beta libraries were built. MiXCR, applied by TCRdb to the multiplex PCR reads, yields one record per CDR3 protein. In the table there are about 360,000 distinct CDR3 sequences, under 20% of which are singletons. This clonotype was counted many times. Antigen specificity is unknown. These data were also reused for a study on T cells in Graves' hyperthyroidism and ophthalmopathy. As that report states: First-round RT-PCR with HTBI primers amplified the TCR CDR3 region.

The starting material was peripheral blood mononuclear cells (PBMCs), obtained at new diagnosis, from a patient treated with antithyroid drugs. The chain combines TRBV5-1 with TRBJ2-4; 11 bases align to TRBD2. The clonotype originates from a young woman with Graves disease. The CDR3 coding sequence is TGCGCCAGCAGCCCCGGGACTAGCGGAATAGCCAAAAACATTCAGTACTTC. The encoded protein is CASSPGTSGIAKNIQYF.